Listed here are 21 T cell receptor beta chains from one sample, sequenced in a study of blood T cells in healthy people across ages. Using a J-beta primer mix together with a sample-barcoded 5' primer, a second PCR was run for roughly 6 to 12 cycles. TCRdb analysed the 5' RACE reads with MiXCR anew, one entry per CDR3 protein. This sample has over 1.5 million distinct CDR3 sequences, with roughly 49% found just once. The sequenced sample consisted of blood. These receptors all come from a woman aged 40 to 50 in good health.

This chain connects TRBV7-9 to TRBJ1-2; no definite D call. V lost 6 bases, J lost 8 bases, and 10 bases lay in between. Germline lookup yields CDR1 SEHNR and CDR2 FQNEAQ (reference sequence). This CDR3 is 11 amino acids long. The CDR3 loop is CASRQESGYTF. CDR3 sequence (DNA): TGTGCCAGCAGGCAGGAATCGGGCTACACCTTC.

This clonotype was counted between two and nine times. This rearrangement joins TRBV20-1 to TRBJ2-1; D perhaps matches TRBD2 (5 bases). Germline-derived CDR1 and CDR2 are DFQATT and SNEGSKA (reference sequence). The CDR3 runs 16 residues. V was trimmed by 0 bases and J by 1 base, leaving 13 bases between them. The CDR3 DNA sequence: TGCAGTGCTAGAGATTCGCTAGCCCCTTCCTACAATGAGCAGTTCTTC. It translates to CSARDSLAPSYNEQFF.

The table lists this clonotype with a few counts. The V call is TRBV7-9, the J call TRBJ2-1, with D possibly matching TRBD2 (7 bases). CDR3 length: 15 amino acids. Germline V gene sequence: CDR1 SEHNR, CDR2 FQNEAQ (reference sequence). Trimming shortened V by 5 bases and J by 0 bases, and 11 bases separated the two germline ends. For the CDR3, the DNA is TGTGCCAGCAGCGGGGGGGCCAACTCCTACAATGAGCAGTTCTTC. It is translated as CASSGGANSYNEQFF.

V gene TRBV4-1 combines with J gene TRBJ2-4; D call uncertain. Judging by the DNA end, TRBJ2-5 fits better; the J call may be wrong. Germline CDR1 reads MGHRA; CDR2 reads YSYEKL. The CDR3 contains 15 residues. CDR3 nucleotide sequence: TGCGCCAGCAGCCAAGATCGGCTAGAAACGGAGACCCAGTACTTC. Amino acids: CASSQDRLETETQYF.

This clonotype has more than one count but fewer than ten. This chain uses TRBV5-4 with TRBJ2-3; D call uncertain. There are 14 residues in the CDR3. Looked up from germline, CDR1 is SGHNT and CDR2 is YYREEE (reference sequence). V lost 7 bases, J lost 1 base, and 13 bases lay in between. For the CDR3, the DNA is TGTGCCAGCTCCCCTGGTGAGGGCACAGATACGCAGTATTTT. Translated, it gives CASSPGEGTDTQYF.

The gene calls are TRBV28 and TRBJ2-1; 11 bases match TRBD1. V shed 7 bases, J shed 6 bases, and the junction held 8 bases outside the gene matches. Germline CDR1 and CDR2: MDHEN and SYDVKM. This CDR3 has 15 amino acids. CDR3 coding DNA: TGTGCCAGCAAGAATTCCGGGACAGGGGGCAATGAGCAGTTCTTC. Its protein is CASKNSGTGGNEQFF.

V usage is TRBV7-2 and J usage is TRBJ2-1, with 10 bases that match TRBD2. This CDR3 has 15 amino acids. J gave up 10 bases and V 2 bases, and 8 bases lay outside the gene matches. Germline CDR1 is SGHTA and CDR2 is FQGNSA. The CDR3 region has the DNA TGTGCCAGCAGCTTAAGCGGGGGGGCCGTGCGGGAGCAGTTCTTC. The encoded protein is CASSLSGGAVREQFF.

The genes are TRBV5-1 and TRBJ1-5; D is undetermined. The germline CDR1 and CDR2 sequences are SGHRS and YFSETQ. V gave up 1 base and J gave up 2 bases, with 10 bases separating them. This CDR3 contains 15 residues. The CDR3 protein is CASSLLPQGNQPQHF. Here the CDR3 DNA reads TGCGCCAGCAGCTTGTTGCCCCAGGGCAATCAGCCCCAGCATTTT.

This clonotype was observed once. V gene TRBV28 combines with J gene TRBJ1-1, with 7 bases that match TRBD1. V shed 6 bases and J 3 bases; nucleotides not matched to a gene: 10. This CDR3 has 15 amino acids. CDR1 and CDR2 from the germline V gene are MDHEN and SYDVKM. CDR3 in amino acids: CASRGRDRTDTEAFF. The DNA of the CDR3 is TGTGCCAGCAGGGGCAGGGACAGAACTGACACTGAAGCTTTCTTT.

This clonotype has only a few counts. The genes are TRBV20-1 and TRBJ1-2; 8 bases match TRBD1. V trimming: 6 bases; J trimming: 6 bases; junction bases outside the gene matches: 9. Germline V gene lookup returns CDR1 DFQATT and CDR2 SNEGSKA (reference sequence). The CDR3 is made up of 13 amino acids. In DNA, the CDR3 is TGCAGTGCGGCAGGGGGCAGGGCTCATGGCTACACCTTC. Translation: CSAAGGRAHGYTF.

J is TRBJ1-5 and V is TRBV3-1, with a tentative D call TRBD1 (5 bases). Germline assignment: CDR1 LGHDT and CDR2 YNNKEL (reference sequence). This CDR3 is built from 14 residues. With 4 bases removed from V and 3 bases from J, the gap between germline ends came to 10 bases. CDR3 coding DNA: TGTGCCAGCAGCCCGGGACTGAACAATCAGCCCCAGCATTTT. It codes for CASSPGLNNQPQHF.

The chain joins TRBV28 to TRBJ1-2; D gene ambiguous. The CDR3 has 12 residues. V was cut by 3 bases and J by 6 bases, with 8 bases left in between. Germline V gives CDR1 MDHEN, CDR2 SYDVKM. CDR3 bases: TGTGCCAGCAGTTTGGTTGAGGATGGCTACACCTTC. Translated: CASSLVEDGYTF.

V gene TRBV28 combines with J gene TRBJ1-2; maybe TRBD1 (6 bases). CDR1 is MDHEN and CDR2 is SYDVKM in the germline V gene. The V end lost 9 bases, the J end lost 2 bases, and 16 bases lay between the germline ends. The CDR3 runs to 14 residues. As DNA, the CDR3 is TGTGCCAGTACCCTGACAGGTTCCAACTATGGCTACACCTTC. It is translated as CASTLTGSNYGYTF.

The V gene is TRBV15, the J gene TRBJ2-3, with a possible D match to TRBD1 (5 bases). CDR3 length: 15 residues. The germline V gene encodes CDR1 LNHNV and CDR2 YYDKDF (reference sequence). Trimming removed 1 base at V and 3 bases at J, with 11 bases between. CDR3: CATSRGGMGTDTQYF. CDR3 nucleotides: TGTGCCACCAGCAGAGGGGGCATGGGGACAGATACGCAGTATTTT.

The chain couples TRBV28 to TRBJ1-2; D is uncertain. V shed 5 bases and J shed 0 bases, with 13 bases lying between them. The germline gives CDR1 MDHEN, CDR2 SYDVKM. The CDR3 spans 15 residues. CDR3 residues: CASSPLVGTNYGYTF. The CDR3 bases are TGTGCCAGCAGTCCCCTCGTGGGAACTAACTATGGCTACACCTTC.

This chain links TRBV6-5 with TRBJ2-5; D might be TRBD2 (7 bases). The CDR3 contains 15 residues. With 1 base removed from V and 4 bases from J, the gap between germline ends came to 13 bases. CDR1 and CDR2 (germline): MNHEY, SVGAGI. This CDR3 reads CASSYWGGTGETQYF. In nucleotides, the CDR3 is TGTGCCAGCAGTTACTGGGGGGGCACGGGAGAGACCCAGTACTTC.

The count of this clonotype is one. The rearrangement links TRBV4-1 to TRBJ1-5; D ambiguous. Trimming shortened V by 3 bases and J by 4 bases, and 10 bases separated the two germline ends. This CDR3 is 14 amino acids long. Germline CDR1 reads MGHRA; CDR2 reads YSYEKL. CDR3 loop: CASSHPIGNQPQHF. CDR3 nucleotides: TGCGCCAGCAGCCACCCAATAGGGAATCAGCCCCAGCATTTT.

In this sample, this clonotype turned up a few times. CDR3 protein: CASSQDRYSPLHF. The CDR3 region has the DNA TGCGCCAGCAGCCAAGATCGTTACTCACCCCTCCACTTT. The chain links TRBV4-1 to TRBJ1-6; D not certain. The CDR3 extends over 13 amino acids. V gave up 0 bases and J gave up 10 bases, with 7 bases separating them. CDR1 and CDR2 (germline): MGHRA, YSYEKL.

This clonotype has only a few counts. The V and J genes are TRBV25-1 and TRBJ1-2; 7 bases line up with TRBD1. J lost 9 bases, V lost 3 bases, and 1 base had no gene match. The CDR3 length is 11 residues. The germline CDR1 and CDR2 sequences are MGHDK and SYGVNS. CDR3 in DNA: TGTGCCAGCAGTGAGACAGGGAGCTACACCTTC. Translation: CASSETGSYTF.

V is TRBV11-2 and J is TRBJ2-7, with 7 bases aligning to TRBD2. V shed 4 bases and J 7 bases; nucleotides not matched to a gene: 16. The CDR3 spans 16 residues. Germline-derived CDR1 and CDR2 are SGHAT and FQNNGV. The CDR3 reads CASSSGGGRTYNEQYF. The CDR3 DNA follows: TGTGCCAGCAGCTCCGGGGGAGGGCGAACCTACAATGAGCAGTACTTC.

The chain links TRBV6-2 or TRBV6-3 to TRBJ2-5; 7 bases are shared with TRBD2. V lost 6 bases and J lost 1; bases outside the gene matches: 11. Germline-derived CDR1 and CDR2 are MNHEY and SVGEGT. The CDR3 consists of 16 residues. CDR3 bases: TGTGCCAGCAGCCCTCGCCTCAGACTAGCCCAAGAGACCCAGTACTTC. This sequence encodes CASSPRLRLAQETQYF.